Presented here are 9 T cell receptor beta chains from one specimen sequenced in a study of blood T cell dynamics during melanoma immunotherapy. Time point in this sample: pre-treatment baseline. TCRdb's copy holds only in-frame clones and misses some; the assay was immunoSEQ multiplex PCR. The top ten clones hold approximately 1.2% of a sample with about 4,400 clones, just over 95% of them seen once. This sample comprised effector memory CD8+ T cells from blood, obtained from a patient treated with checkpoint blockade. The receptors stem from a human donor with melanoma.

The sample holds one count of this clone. CDR3 in DNA: TGTGCCAGCAGTTTATCGATGGGTAGTGCCCAAGAGACCCAGTACTTC. Its protein product is CASSLSMGSAQETQYF. The V and J genes are TRBV27 and TRBJ2-5; D remains ambiguous. CDR3 length: 16 amino acids. Germline assignment: CDR1 MNHEY and CDR2 SMNVEV (reference sequence). V dropped 0 bases and J dropped 1 base, with 12 bases sitting between them.

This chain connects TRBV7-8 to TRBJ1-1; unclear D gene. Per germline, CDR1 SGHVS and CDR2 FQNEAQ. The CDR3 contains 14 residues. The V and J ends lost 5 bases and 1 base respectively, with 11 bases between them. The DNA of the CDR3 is TGTGCCAGCAGCCATTTTACAGCGAACACTGAAGCTTTCTTT. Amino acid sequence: CASSHFTANTEAFF.

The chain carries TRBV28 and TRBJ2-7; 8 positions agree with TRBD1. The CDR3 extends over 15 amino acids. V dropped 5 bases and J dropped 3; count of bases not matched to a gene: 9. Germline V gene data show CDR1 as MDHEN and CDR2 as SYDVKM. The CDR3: CASSTDREVYYEQYF. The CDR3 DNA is TGTGCCAGCAGTACGGACAGGGAGGTCTACTACGAGCAGTACTTC.

CDR3: CASSSPDGLETQYF. CDR3 DNA: TGTGCCAGCAGCTCGCCCGACGGGCTTGAGACGCAGTATTTT. J is TRBJ2-3 and V is TRBV11-3; D remains ambiguous. V gave up 4 bases and J gave up 9 bases, with 17 bases separating them. Germline V CDR1 and CDR2: SGHNT, YENEEA. The CDR3 is made up of 14 amino acids.

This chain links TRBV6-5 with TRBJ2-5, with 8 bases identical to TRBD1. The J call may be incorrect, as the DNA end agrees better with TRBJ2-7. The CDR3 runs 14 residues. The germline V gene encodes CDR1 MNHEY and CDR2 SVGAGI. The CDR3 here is CATSYSGTGYEQYF. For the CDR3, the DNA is TGTGCCACTTCGTATTCCGGGACAGGCTACGAGCAGTACTTC.

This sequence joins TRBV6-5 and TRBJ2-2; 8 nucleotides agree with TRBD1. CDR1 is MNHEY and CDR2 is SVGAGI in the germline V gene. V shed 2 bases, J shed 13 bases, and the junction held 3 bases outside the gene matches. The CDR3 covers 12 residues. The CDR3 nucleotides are TGTGCCAGCAGTTACCGACAGGGGTGGCTGTTTTTT. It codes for CASSYRQGWLFF.

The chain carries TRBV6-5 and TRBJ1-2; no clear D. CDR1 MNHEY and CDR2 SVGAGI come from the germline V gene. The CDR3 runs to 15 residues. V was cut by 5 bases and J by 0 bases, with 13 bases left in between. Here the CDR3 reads CASSPTLRANYGYTF. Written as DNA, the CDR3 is TGTGCCAGCAGTCCGACTCTGCGGGCTAACTATGGCTACACCTTC.

The CDR3 reads CASSPGTSGRRNEQFF. The CDR3 nucleotides read TGTGCCAGCAGCCCCGGGACTAGCGGGAGACGGAATGAGCAGTTCTTC. V gene TRBV7-6 combines with J gene TRBJ2-1; the match to TRBD2 covers 14 bases. The V gene end was trimmed by 5 bases and the J gene end by 7 bases; junction bases not matched to a gene: 7. This CDR3 is 16 amino acids long. The germline V gene has CDR1 SGHVS and CDR2 FNYEAQ.

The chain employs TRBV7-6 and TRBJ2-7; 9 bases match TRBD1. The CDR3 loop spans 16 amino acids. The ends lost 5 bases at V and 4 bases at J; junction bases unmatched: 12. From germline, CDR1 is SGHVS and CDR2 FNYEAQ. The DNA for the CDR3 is TGTGCCAGCAGCCAAAACACGGGACAGGGTTTTTACGAGCAGTACTTC. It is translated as CASSQNTGQGFYEQYF. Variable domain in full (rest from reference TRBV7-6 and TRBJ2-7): GAGVSQSPRYKVTKRGQDVALRCDPISGHVSLYWYRQALGQGPEFLTYFNYEAQQDKSGLPNDRFSAERPEGSISTLTIQRTEQRDSAMYRCASSQNTGQGFYEQYFGPGTRLTVT.